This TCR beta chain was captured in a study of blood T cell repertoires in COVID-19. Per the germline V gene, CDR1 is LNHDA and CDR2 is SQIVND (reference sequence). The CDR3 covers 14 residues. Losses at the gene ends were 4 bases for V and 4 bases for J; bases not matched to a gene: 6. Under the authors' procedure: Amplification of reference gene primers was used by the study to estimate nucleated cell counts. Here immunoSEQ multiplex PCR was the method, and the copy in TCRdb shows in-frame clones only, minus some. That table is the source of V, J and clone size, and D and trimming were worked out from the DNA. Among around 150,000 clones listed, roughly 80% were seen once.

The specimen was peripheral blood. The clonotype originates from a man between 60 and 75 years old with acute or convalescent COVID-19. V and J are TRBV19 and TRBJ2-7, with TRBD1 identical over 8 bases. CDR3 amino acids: CASSNTGGIYEQYF. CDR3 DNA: TGTGCCAGTAGTAACACAGGGGGTATTTACGAGCAGTACTTC.